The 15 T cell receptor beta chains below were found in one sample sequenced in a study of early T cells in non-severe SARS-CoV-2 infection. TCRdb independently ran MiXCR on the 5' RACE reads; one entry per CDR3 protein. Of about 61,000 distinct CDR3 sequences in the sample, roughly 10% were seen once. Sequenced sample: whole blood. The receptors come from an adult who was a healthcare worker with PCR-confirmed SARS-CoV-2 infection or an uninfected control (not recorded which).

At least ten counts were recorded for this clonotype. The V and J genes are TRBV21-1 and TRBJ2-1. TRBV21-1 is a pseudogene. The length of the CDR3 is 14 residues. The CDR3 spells CASRRVSSYNEQFF. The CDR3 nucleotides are TGTGCCAGCCGCAGGGTGAGCTCCTACAATGAGCAGTTCTTC.

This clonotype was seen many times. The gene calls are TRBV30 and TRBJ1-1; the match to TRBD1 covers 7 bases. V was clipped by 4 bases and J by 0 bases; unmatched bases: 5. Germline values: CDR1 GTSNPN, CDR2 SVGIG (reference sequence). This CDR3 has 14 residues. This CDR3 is CAWTQGPMNTEAFF. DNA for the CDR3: TGTGCCTGGACACAGGGGCCGATGAACACTGAAGCTTTCTTT.

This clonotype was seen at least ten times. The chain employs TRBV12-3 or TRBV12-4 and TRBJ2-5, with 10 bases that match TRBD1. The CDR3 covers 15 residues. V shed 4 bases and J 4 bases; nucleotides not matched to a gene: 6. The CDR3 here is CASSSGDRGGETQYF. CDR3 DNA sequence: TGTGCCAGCAGTTCGGGGGACAGGGGCGGAGAGACCCAGTACTTC.

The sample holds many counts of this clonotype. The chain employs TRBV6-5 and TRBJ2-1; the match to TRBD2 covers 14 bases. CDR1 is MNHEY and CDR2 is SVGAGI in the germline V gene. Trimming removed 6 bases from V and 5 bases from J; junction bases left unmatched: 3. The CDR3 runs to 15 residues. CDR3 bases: TGTGCCAGCAGAAGGGGACTAGCGGGGGACAATGAGCAGTTCTTC. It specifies CASRRGLAGDNEQFF.

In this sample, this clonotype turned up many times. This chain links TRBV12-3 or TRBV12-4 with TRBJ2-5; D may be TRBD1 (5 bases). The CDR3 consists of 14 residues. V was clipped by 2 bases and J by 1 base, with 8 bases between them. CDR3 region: CASSLWGRQETQYF. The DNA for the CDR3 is TGTGCCAGCAGTTTATGGGGCCGCCAAGAGACCCAGTACTTC.

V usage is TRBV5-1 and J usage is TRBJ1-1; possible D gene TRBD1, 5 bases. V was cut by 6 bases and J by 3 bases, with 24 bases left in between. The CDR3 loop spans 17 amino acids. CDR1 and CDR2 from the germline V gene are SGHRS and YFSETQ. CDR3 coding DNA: TGCGCCAGCACTAGGGAGGGGCAGCACAAAGGAGACACTGAAGCTTTCTTT. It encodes CASTREGQHKGDTEAFF.

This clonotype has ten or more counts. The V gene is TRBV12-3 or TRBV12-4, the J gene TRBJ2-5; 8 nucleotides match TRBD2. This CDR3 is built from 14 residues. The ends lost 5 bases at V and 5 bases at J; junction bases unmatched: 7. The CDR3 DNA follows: TGTGCCAGCAGTCCATGGACTAGCCGGGAGACCCAGTACTTC. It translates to CASSPWTSRETQYF.

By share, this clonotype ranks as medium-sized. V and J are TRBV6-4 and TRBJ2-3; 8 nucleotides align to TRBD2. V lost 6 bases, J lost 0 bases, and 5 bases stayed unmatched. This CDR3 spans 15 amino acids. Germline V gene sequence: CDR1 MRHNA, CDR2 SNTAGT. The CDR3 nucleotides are TGTGCCAGCAGCCCCAGCGGGGGTAGCACAGATACGCAGTATTTT. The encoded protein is CASSPSGGSTDTQYF.

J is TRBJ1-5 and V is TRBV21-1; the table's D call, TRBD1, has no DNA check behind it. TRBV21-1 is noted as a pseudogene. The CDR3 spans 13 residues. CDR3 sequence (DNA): TGTGCCAGAAAACAGGGGTCAAATCAGCCCCAGCATTTT. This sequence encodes CARKQGSNQPQHF.

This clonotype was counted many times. The CDR3 is CASSSSTGGSSGYIQYF. DNA of the CDR3: TGTGCCAGCAGTTCATCTACAGGGGGTAGTTCTGGGTACATTCAGTACTTC. V gene TRBV6-5 combines with J gene TRBJ2-4; TRBD1 agrees at 8 bases. CDR1 is MNHEY and CDR2 is SVGAGI in the germline V gene. This CDR3 has 17 amino acids. Trimming took 4 bases from V and 8 from J; bases not matched to a gene: 16.

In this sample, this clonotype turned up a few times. The CDR3 reads CASSIMGYQGTQYF. The CDR3 bases are TGTGCCAGTAGTATAATGGGCTATCAGGGGACGCAGTATTTT. The chain joins TRBV19 to TRBJ2-3, with a tentative D call TRBD1 (6 bases). Trimming took off 2 bases at V and 9 bases at J, with 15 bases between the two ends. Germline CDR1 is LNHDA and CDR2 is SQIVND (reference sequence). CDR3 length: 14 residues.

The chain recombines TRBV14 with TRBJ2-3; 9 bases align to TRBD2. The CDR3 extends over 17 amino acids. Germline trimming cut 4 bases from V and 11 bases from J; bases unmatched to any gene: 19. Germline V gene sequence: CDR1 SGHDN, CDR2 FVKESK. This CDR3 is CASSRRGSGGPPGRQYF. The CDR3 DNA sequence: TGTGCCAGCAGCCGTCGCGGTAGCGGGGGCCCACCGGGTAGGCAGTATTTT. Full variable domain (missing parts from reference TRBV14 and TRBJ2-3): EAGVTQFPSHSVIEKGQTVTLRCDPISGHDNLYWYRRVMGKEIKFLLHFVKESKQDESGMPNNRFLAERTGGTYSTLKVQPAELEDSGVYFCASSRRGSGGPPGRQYFGPGTRLTVL.

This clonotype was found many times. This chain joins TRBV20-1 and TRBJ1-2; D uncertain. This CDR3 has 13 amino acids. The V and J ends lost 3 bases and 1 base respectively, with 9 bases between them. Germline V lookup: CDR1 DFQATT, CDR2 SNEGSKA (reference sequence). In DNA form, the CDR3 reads TGCAGTGCTAGCCCCAGTATTAACTATGGCTACACCTTC. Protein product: CSASPSINYGYTF.

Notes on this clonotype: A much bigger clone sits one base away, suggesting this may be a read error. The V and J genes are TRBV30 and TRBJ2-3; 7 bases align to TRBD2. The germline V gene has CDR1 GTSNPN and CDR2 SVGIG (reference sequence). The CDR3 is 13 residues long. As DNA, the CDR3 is TGTTCCTGGAATGCTGGGGGGGCAGATACGCAGTATTTT. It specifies CSWNAGGADTQYF.

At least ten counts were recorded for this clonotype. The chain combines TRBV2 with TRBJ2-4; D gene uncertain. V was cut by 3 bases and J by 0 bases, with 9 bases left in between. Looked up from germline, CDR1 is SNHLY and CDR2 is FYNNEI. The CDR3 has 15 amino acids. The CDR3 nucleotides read TGTGCCAGCAGTGATGTGTTGCTAGCCAAAAACATTCAGTACTTC. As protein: CASSDVLLAKNIQYF. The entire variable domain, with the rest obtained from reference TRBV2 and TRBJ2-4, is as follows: EPEVTQTPSHQVTQMGQEVILRCVPISNHLYFYWYRQILGQKVEFLVSFYNNEISEKSEIFDDQFSVERPDGSNFTLKIRSTKLEDSAMYFCASSDVLLAKNIQYFGAGTRLSVL.